A selection of T cell receptor beta chains follows, all from one sample in a study of T cells expressing NK-cell markers. TCRdb reprocessed the 5' RACE reads and keeps a single row for each CDR3 protein, giving no DNA. The listing contains about 440,000 distinct CDR3 sequences. The sequenced sample was blood T cells: a sorted CD56 or NKG2C T cell subset, CD4+ or CD8+ T cells, or bulk PBMC T cells (not recorded which). The source is a woman between 18 and 69 years old in good health. The CDR3 runs from the conserved cysteine through the conserved F or W. Fields, in order: J gene, V gene, CDR3 protein.

J: TRBJ2-2; V: TRBV24-1; CDR3: CATSSAANTGELFF
J: TRBJ2-1; V: TRBV6-5; CDR3: CASSLTGSGLGNEQFF
J: TRBJ2-7; V: TRBV23-1; CDR3: CASSDRGPYEQYF
J: TRBJ2-3; V: TRBV5-4; CDR3: CASRWGLARTDTQYF
J: TRBJ1-1; V: TRBV5-1; CDR3: CASSLPIGDTEAFF
J: TRBJ2-1; V: TRBV5-1; CDR3: CASSTLAGGPYNEQFF
J: TRBJ2-7; V: TRBV20-1; CDR3: CSAREGPTRALPYEQYF
J: TRBJ1-2; V: TRBV12-3/TRBV12-4; CDR3: CASSPTPRPYYGYTF
J: TRBJ1-6; V: TRBV6-5; CDR3: CASSYSGGGYSPLHF
J: TRBJ2-1; V: TRBV5-1; CDR3: CASSLVSQHNEQFF
J: TRBJ2-7; V: TRBV4-3; CDR3: CASSQATGYYEQYF
J: TRBJ2-5; V: TRBV3-1; CDR3: CASSPHPQETQYF
J: TRBJ2-7; V: TRBV5-1; CDR3: CASSSNQGAFLEQYF
J: TRBJ2-7; V: TRBV7-2; CDR3: CASSLVWDSSYEQYF
J: TRBJ2-2; V: TRBV9; CDR3: CASSDRLLAGALTGELFF
J: TRBJ1-1; V: TRBV25-1; CDR3: CASTREAGLAWDTEAFF
J: TRBJ2-1; V: TRBV7-7; CDR3: CASSHEGGGYEQFF
J: TRBJ2-6; V: TRBV28; CDR3: CAVALQGDSSGANVLTF
J: TRBJ2-3; V: TRBV20-1; CDR3: CSARDPGVADTQYF
J: TRBJ2-1; V: TRBV28; CDR3: CASSLYGYNEQFF
J: TRBJ2-2; V: TRBV4-3; CDR3: CASSPGTSGEKRGELFF
J: TRBJ2-1; V: TRBV21-1; CDR3: CASPGSPLSSYNEQFF
J: TRBJ2-1; V: TRBV20-1; CDR3: CSAIYLGDVVQFF
J: TRBJ2-3; V: TRBV12-3/TRBV12-4; CDR3: CASGDLGRGGTDTQYF
J: TRBJ2-7; V: TRBV29-1; CDR3: CSVATGDYEQYF
J: TRBJ2-5; V: TRBV18; CDR3: CASSLEGKNQYF
J: TRBJ2-1; V: TRBV7-8; CDR3: CASSLGVGGDEQFF
J: TRBJ2-5; V: TRBV7-3; CDR3: CASSPQPLAGGGETQYF
J: TRBJ2-5; V: TRBV20-1; CDR3: CSATGTGSQQTQYF
J: TRBJ2-7; V: TRBV7-9; CDR3: CASTQRTSGSINEQYF
J: TRBJ2-2; V: TRBV29-1; CDR3: CSVVGGWDTGELFF
J: TRBJ1-2; V: TRBV12-3/TRBV12-4; CDR3: CASRPGLNYGYTF
J: TRBJ1-3; V: TRBV5-1; CDR3: CASSLDLSGNTIYF
J: TRBJ2-1; V: TRBV5-8; CDR3: CASSTRTNYNEQFF
J: TRBJ2-5; V: TRBV25-1; CDR3: CASSEHQGAKETQYF
J: TRBJ1-6; V: TRBV9; CDR3: CASSARPGQEALHF
J: TRBJ1-2; V: TRBV6-1; CDR3: CASTTPGQGYGYTF
J: TRBJ1-1; V: TRBV5-1; CDR3: CASSLGTQGSTEAFF
J: TRBJ1-1; V: TRBV7-9; CDR3: CASTSTYNRNEAFF
J: TRBJ2-5; V: TRBV30; CDR3: CAWSVGHSQETQYF
J: TRBJ2-2; V: TRBV3-1; CDR3: CASVGRSPDTGELFF
J: TRBJ1-3; V: TRBV7-9; CDR3: CASSLTGESGNTIYF
J: TRBJ2-2; V: TRBV12-3/TRBV12-4; CDR3: CASRRDRANTGELFF
J: TRBJ1-4; V: TRBV25-1; CDR3: CASSAGQLATNEKLFF
J: TRBJ2-7; V: TRBV7-2; CDR3: CASTRGTTRYEQYF
J: TRBJ2-5; V: TRBV4-1; CDR3: CASRAPGEETQYF
J: TRBJ1-4; V: TRBV30; CDR3: CAWSVGGEKLFF
J: TRBJ2-4; V: TRBV14; CDR3: CASSQDNTRAVRNIQYF
J: TRBJ2-2; V: TRBV27; CDR3: CASSPRGAGENTGELFF
J: TRBJ2-7; V: TRBV27; CDR3: CASSFWPSGSYEQYF